This T cell receptor (beta chain) was identified in a study of early T cells in non-severe SARS-CoV-2 infection. TCRdb called the 5' RACE reads again in MiXCR, with one record for every CDR3 protein. The top ten hold about 4.3% of the sample, which has 50,000 to 60,000 distinct CDR3 sequences, 8.5% to 12% seen once. CDR1 and CDR2 (germline): MNHEY, SVGEGT. Trimming took 8 bases from V and 1 from J; bases not matched to a gene: 3. CDR3 size: 13 residues. This chain uses TRBV6-2 or TRBV6-3 with TRBJ2-3; TRBD1 matches 7 bases. This TCR was recovered from an adult who was a healthcare worker with PCR-confirmed SARS-CoV-2 infection or an uninfected control (not recorded which). The specimen was whole blood. The CDR3 DNA follows: TGTGCCAGCGGGGGACAGCGCACAGATACGCAGTATTTT. It is translated as CASGGQRTDTQYF.